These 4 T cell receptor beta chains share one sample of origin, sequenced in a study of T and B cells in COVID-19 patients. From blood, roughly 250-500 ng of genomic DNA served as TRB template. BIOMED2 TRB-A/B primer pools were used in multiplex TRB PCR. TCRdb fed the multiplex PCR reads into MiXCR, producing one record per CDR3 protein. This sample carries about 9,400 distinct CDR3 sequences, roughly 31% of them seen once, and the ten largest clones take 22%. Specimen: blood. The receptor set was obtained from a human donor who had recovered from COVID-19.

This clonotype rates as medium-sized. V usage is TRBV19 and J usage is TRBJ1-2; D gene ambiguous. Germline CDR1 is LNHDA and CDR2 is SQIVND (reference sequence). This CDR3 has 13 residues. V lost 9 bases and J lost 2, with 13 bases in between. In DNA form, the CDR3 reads TGTGCCAGCAGCGACAACACCAACTATGGCTACACCTTC. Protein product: CASSDNTNYGYTF.

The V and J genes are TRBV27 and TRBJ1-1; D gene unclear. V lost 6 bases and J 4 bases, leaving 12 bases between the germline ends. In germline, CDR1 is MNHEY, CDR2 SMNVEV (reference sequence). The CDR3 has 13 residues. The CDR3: CASSRGSSTEAFF. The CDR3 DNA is TGTGCCAGCAGCCGCGGGTCGAGCACTGAAGCTTTCTTT.

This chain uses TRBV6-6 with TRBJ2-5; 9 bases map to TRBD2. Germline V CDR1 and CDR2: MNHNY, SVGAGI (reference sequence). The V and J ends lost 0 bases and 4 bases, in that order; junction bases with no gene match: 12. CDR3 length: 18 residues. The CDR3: CASSYSIGAGGPGETQYF. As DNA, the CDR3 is TGTGCCAGCAGTTACTCGATCGGCGCGGGGGGGCCGGGAGAGACCCAGTACTTC.

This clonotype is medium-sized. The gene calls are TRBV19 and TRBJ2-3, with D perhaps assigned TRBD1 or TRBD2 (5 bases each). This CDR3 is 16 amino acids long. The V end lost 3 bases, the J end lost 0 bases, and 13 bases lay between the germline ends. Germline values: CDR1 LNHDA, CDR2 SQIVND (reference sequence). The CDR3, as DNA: TGTGCCAGTAGTATGACCGGGGCTAAAAGCACAGATACGCAGTATTTT. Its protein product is CASSMTGAKSTDTQYF.